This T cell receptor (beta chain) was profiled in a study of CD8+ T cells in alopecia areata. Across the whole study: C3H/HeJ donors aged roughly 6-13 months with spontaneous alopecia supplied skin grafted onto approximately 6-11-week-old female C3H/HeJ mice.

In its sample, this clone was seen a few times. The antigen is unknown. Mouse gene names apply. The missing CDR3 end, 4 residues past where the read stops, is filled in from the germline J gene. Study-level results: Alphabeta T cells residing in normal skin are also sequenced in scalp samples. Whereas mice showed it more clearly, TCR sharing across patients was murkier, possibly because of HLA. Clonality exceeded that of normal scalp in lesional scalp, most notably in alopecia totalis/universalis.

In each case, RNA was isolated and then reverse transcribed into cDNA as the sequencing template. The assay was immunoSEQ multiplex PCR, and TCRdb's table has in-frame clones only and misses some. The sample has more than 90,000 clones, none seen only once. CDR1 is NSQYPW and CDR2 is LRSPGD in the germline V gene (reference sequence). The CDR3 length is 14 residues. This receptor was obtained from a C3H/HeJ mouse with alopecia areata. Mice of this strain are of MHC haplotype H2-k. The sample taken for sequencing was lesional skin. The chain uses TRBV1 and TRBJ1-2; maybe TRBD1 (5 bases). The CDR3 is CTCSADQLGADYTF. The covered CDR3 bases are TGCACCTGCAGTGCAGATCAACTAGGGGCC. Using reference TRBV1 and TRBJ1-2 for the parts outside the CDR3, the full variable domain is VTLLEQNPRWRLVPRGQAVNLRCILKNSQYPWMSWYQQDLQKQLQWLFTLRSPGDKEVKSLPGADYLATRVTDTELRLQVANMSQGRTLYCTCSADQLGADYTFGSGTRLLVI.